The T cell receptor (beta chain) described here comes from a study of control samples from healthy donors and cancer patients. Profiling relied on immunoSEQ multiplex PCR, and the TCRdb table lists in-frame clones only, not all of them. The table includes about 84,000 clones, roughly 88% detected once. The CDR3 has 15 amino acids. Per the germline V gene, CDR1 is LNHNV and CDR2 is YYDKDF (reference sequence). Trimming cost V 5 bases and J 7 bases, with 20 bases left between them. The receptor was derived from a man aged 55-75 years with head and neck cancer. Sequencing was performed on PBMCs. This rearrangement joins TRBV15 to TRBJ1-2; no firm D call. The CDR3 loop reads CATSPGVPLNFGYTF. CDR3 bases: TGTGCCACCAGCCCGGGAGTGCCCCTAAATTTTGGCTACACCTTC.